What follows are 20 T cell receptor beta chains derived from one specimen sequenced in a study of T cell responses to AZD1222 COVID-19 vaccine. Sequencing was performed with immunoSEQ multiplex PCR; in TCRdb, only in-frame clones are kept and a portion is missing. The sample contains about 140,000 clones, roughly 91% of which appear only once. Material: peripheral blood, obtained 28 days after the second AZD1222 dose. The receptors stem from an adult who received the AZD1222 COVID-19 vaccine.

To note about this clone: One end of the junction varies from germline; a read error may be responsible. The V gene is TRBV19, the J gene TRBJ2-7; D possibly matches TRBD1 or TRBD2 (5 bases each). Germline loops: CDR1 LNHDA, CDR2 SQIVND (reference sequence). This CDR3 contains 14 residues. CDR3 sequence reads: CASSMRGVPGEQYF. The CDR3 nucleotides are TGTGCCAGCAGTATGAGAGGGGTTCCGGGTGAGCAGTACTTC.

This rearrangement joins TRBV3-1 (or the pseudogene TRBV3-2) to TRBJ1-1; 11 nucleotides align to TRBD1. Trimming took 2 bases from V and 6 from J; bases not matched to a gene: 2. In germline, CDR1 is LGHDT, CDR2 YNNKEL (reference sequence). The CDR3 extends over 14 amino acids. The CDR3 DNA sequence: TGTGCCAGCAGCCAATGGACAGGGGGCCCTGAAGCTTTCTTT. It is translated as CASSQWTGGPEAFF.

The chain links TRBV5-1 to TRBJ1-2, with TRBD1 matching over 7 bases. With 5 bases clipped from V and 4 bases from J, the junction kept 5 bases outside the gene matches. The CDR3 extends over 13 amino acids. Germline loops: CDR1 SGHRS, CDR2 YFSETQ. The CDR3 bases are TGCGCCAGCAGAGAGGGGGCAGTCTATGGCTACACCTTC. The encoded protein is CASREGAVYGYTF.

The rearrangement links TRBV4-3 to TRBJ1-2; TRBD1 might be the D (6 bases). Trimming took off 3 bases at V and 7 bases at J, with 18 bases between the two ends. Germline V gene sequence: CDR1 LGHNA, CDR2 YSLEER. This CDR3 region has 15 residues. In DNA, the CDR3 is TGCGCCAGCAGCCAGGTGGGGGGCCGAGGTGGTGGCTACACCTTC. It encodes CASSQVGGRGGGYTF.

This chain links TRBV18 with TRBJ1-6, with 9 bases matching TRBD1. Looked up from germline, CDR1 is KGHSH and CDR2 is LQKENI. The CDR3 contains 14 residues. V was clipped by 6 bases and J by 9 bases; unmatched bases: 6. CDR3 sequence (DNA): TGTGCCAGCTCTCCGATGGACAGGGGTTCACCCCTCCACTTT. Translated: CASSPMDRGSPLHF. Using reference TRBV18 and TRBJ1-6 for the parts outside the CDR3, the full variable domain is NAGVMQNPRHLVRRRGQEARLRCSPMKGHSHVYWYRQLPEEGLKFMVYLQKENIIDESGMPKERFSAEFPKEGPSILRIQQVVRGDSAAYFCASSPMDRGSPLHFGNGTRLTVT.

This chain links TRBV7-2 with TRBJ2-1; no clear D. V dropped 5 bases and J dropped 10 bases, with 12 bases sitting between them. Germline lookup yields CDR1 SGHTA and CDR2 FQGNSA. The CDR3 contains 12 residues. CDR3 loop: CASSPTGLEQFF. The CDR3 nucleotides are TGTGCCAGCAGCCCAACCGGCTTGGAGCAGTTCTTC.

The CDR3 coding sequence is TGTGCCAGCATGGACGGGGCCTACAATGAGCAGTTCTTC. Encoded protein: CASMDGAYNEQFF. V is TRBV2 and J is TRBJ2-1; TRBD2 might be the D (5 bases). This CDR3 is built from 13 residues. Trimming took off 7 bases at V and 2 bases at J, with 9 bases between the two ends. Germline V lookup: CDR1 SNHLY, CDR2 FYNNEI.

The chain uses TRBV7-9 and TRBJ1-2; no reliable D call. Germline CDR1 reads SEHNR; CDR2 reads FQNEAQ (reference sequence). The CDR3 sequence is 14 residues long. V was trimmed by 5 bases and J by 4 bases, leaving 14 bases between them. Here the CDR3 reads CASSPPLLIYGYTF. Here the CDR3 DNA reads TGTGCCAGCAGCCCCCCTTTGTTGATCTATGGCTACACCTTC.

V usage is TRBV30 and J usage is TRBJ1-5; D possibly corresponds to TRBD1 (5 bases). V was shortened by 0 bases and J by 5 bases, with 14 bases between the two germline ends. This CDR3 region has 15 residues. Germline values: CDR1 GTSNPN, CDR2 SVGIG (reference sequence). CDR3 region: CAWSVQDREDQPQHF. As DNA, the CDR3 is TGTGCCTGGAGTGTACAGGACCGGGAAGATCAGCCCCAGCATTTT.

The V and J genes are TRBV2 and TRBJ1-5; D is unresolved. The CDR3 is 12 amino acids. Trimming stripped 7 bases from V and 5 bases from J, with 9 bases between. Germline V gene lookup returns CDR1 SNHLY and CDR2 FYNNEI. Written as DNA, the CDR3 is TGTGCCAGCAATCACCTGGATCAGCCCCAGCATTTT. Encoded protein: CASNHLDQPQHF.

The chain has TRBV3-1 (or the pseudogene TRBV3-2) and TRBJ2-1, with D possibly matching TRBD2 (5 bases). This CDR3 is built from 15 residues. The germline gives CDR1 LGHDT, CDR2 YNNKEL (reference sequence). V lost 0 bases and J lost 8, with 14 bases in between. CDR3 DNA sequence: TGTGCCAGCAGCCAAGATGGGCTAGCTTGGTATGAGCAGTTCTTC. Translating it yields CASSQDGLAWYEQFF.

The CDR3 nucleotides read TGCGCCAGCAGTGATAATCCCCAGGGATCCTACGAGCAGTACTTC. It codes for CASSDNPQGSYEQYF. V and J are TRBV10-2 and TRBJ2-7; TRBD1 might be the D (5 bases). The CDR3 runs to 15 residues. Germline-derived CDR1 and CDR2 are WSHSY and SAAADI. V lost 3 bases and J lost 1, with 13 bases in between.

The DNA of the CDR3 is TGTGCCAGCAGTCAACAGGGGGCGTATTCCGGCACTGAAGCTTTCTTT. It specifies CASSQQGAYSGTEAFF. The genes are TRBV2 and TRBJ1-1, with 9 bases matching TRBD1. Unmatched junction bases numbered 11, after V lost 5 bases and J lost 4 bases. The CDR3 loop spans 16 amino acids. From germline, CDR1 is SNHLY and CDR2 FYNNEI.

The chain is built from TRBV6-5 and TRBJ1-6; maybe TRBD1 (5 bases). The CDR3 sequence is 15 residues long. Looked up from germline, CDR1 is MNHEY and CDR2 is SVGAGI. V was cut by 2 bases and J by 9 bases, with 14 bases left in between. DNA of the CDR3: TGTGCCAGCAGTTACACACAGGTGGTCGGTTCACCCCTCCACTTT. Translating gives CASSYTQVVGSPLHF.

This chain connects TRBV5-1 to TRBJ1-1, with D hard to call. Deletions cut 3 bases from V and 3 bases from J, with 18 bases between. The CDR3 loop spans 16 amino acids. Germline-derived CDR1 and CDR2 are SGHRS and YFSETQ. The CDR3 loop reads CASSWVSYSGDTEAFF. The CDR3 nucleotides are TGCGCCAGCAGCTGGGTATCCTACTCCGGGGACACTGAAGCTTTCTTT.

The J gene is TRBJ2-7, the V gene TRBV2, with 8 positions matching TRBD2. Germline V gives CDR1 SNHLY, CDR2 FYNNEI. This CDR3 has 14 amino acids. The junction had 6 bases not matched to a gene; V was cut back by 4 bases and J by 4 bases. The CDR3 here is CASSGFERGYEQYF. CDR3 DNA sequence: TGTGCCAGCAGTGGCTTTGAGCGGGGGTACGAGCAGTACTTC.

In this sample, this clone turned up a few times. This chain links TRBV21-1 with TRBJ2-5; the tabulated D call, TRBD2, remains unverified against the DNA. TRBV21-1 constitutes a pseudogene. The CDR3 is 15 amino acids. CDR3 protein: CASSKGQRGKETQYF. CDR3 coding DNA: TGTGCCAGCAGCAAAGGTCAGCGGGGGAAGGAGACCCAGTACTTC.

The chain is built from TRBV12-3 or TRBV12-4 and TRBJ1-2, with D perhaps TRBD1 (6 bases). The CDR3 sequence is 13 residues long. The V gene lost 6 bases and the J gene lost 2 bases, with 10 bases spanning the gap. The CDR3 DNA reads TGTGCCAGCAGCCAAACAGGGAACTATGGCTACACCTTC. Residues: CASSQTGNYGYTF.

The chain employs TRBV11-2 and TRBJ1-1; D is ambiguous. Germline CDR1 reads SGHAT; CDR2 reads FQNNGV. The CDR3 loop spans 15 amino acids. Trimming removed 0 bases from V and 6 bases from J, with 14 bases in between. The DNA of the CDR3 is TGTGCCAGCAGCTTAGATCTCCATAGGTTGGCTGAAGCTTTCTTT. Translating gives CASSLDLHRLAEAFF.

The chain employs TRBV21-1 and TRBJ1-2; the DNA was not used to check the table's D call, TRBD1. TRBV21-1 is a documented pseudogene. There are 13 residues in the CDR3. CDR3 bases: TGTGCCAGCAGCCTGACAGGGGGTGATGGCTACACCTTC. This gives the protein CASSLTGGDGYTF.